The 6 T cell receptor beta chains listed next were all sequenced from one sample in a study of low-dose radiotherapy and immunotherapy resistance in tumors. First-strand cDNA relied on TRAV- and TRBV-specific primers spanning alpha and beta chains. PCR amplification of the TCRs was performed with Phusion for 20 to 25 PCR cycles, and it relied on a constant-region primer together with a V-primer adapter. TCRdb ran MiXCR on the reads and lists one entry per CDR3 protein. This table holds 75,000 to 95,000 distinct CDR3 sequences, under 20% found once. The time point is: before trial treatment. The sample was PBMCs, taken before treatment. These receptors all come from a male donor with prostate cancer.

The CDR3 bases are TGTGCCAGCAGTCGGGACGGACATGGCACAGATACGCAGTATTTT. Encoded protein: CASSRDGHGTDTQYF. This chain links TRBV6-6 with TRBJ2-3; either TRBD1 or TRBD2 may supply D (5 bases each). Germline values: CDR1 MNHNY, CDR2 SVGAGI (reference sequence). This CDR3 is 15 amino acids long. V lost 5 bases and J lost 1, with 13 bases in between.

There are many counts of this clonotype. The V and J genes are TRBV3-1 and TRBJ1-2, with 7 positions matching TRBD1. The CDR3 loop spans 14 amino acids. The trim removed 8 bases at V and 4 bases at J, leaving 10 bases unmatched. Per the germline V gene, CDR1 is LGHDT and CDR2 is YNNKEL (reference sequence). CDR3 region: CASSPPGQTYGYTF. CDR3 in DNA: TGTGCCAGCTCTCCCCCGGGACAGACCTATGGCTACACCTTC.

The chain combines TRBV7-2 with TRBJ2-3, with 7 bases matching TRBD2. The germline V gene encodes CDR1 SGHTA and CDR2 FQGNSA. The length of the CDR3 is 17 residues. J gave up 2 bases and V 4 bases, and 12 bases lay outside the gene matches. The CDR3 DNA is TGTGCCAGCAGCTCAAAGGGGACTACCGTCTACACAGATACGCAGTATTTT. The encoded protein is CASSSKGTTVYTDTQYF.

This clonotype was picked up many times. This chain connects TRBV5-1 to TRBJ1-3; 7 bases map to TRBD1. The CDR3 extends over 15 amino acids. The ends lost 4 bases at V and 2 bases at J; junction bases unmatched: 6. CDR1 is SGHRS, CDR2 YFSETQ, per germline. Here the CDR3 reads CASSSQGEAGNTIYF. The CDR3 nucleotides read TGCGCCAGCAGCAGCCAGGGGGAGGCTGGAAACACCATATATTTT.

This clonotype showed up many times. V is TRBV6-2 or TRBV6-3 and J is TRBJ2-5; unclear D gene. Germline lookup yields CDR1 MNHEY and CDR2 SVGEGT. The V and J ends lost 6 bases and 1 base respectively, with 15 bases between them. This CDR3 has 15 amino acids. Written as DNA, the CDR3 is TGTGCCAGCAGAGTTACGTCTAGGCTCCAAGAGACCCAGTACTTC. This translates into CASRVTSRLQETQYF.

This clonotype was counted a few times. The chain combines TRBV6-1 with TRBJ2-1; 13 nucleotides agree with TRBD2. Germline V CDR1 and CDR2: MNHNS, SASEGT. The V gene end was trimmed by 6 bases and the J gene end by 2 bases; junction bases not matched to a gene: 10. The CDR3 totals 18 residues. The CDR3 DNA is TGTGCCAGCAGGTATAGACTAGCGGGGGGACCCCCCTACAATGAGCAGTTCTTC. Translation gives CASRYRLAGGPPYNEQFF.